Listed here are 5 T cell receptor beta chains from one sample, sequenced in a study of blood T cell repertoires in COVID-19. Here immunoSEQ multiplex PCR was the method, and the copy in TCRdb shows in-frame clones only, minus some. The sample lists hundreds of thousands of clones, around 90% occurring once. What was sequenced was PBMCs or T cells enriched from blood (not recorded which). The receptors come from a man under 40 who had been exposed to COVID-19.

The CDR3 is CASSATGTARGWQPQHF. CDR3 in DNA: TGTGCCAGTAGTGCTACCGGGACAGCTCGAGGCTGGCAGCCCCAGCATTTT. The V gene is TRBV19, the J gene TRBJ1-5; 7 bases match TRBD1. With 5 bases clipped from V and 7 bases from J, the junction kept 17 bases outside the gene matches. CDR1 is LNHDA and CDR2 is SQIVND in the germline V gene (reference sequence). There are 17 residues in the CDR3.

The chain joins TRBV9 to TRBJ2-2; a possible D gene is TRBD2 (5 bases). The V end lost 3 bases, the J end lost 3 bases, and 12 bases lay between the germline ends. This CDR3 is built from 15 residues. CDR1 is SGDLS, CDR2 YYNGEE, per germline. The CDR3 region has the DNA TGTGCCAGCAGCGGCAGTAGCGTTTACACCGGGGAGCTGTTTTTT. It yields the protein CASSGSSVYTGELFF.

This sequence joins TRBV4-2 and TRBJ2-2; D is perhaps TRBD2 (5 bases). Germline-derived CDR1 and CDR2 are LGHNA and YNFKEQ. The length of the CDR3 is 16 residues. Trimming removed 1 base at V and 1 base at J, with 10 bases between. The CDR3 loop reads CASSQVEGWNTGELFF. The CDR3 region has the DNA TGTGCCAGCAGCCAAGTTGAGGGATGGAACACCGGGGAGCTGTTTTTT.

The chain recombines TRBV5-1 with TRBJ2-4; 8 nucleotides align to TRBD1. The length of the CDR3 is 13 residues. CDR1 SGHRS and CDR2 YFSETQ come from the germline V gene. J lost 4 bases, V lost 4 bases, and 1 base had no gene match. In DNA form, the CDR3 reads TGCGCCAGCAGCCGACAGGGGAAAAACATTCAGTACTTC. This codes for CASSRQGKNIQYF.

This clone appeared a single time. V usage is TRBV27 and J usage is TRBJ2-7; D might be TRBD1 (6 bases). CDR1 and CDR2 from the germline V gene are MNHEY and SMNVEV (reference sequence). V lost 4 bases, J lost 0 bases, and 22 bases lay in between. The CDR3 contains 18 residues. CDR3 DNA: TGTGCCAGCAGTTCCCTGGGACCTCAGGGGCTCAACTCCTACGAGCAGTACTTC. Translated, it gives CASSSLGPQGLNSYEQYF.